The present entry profiles one T cell receptor (beta chain) with its context. Its antigen is currently unknown. The ends lost 5 bases at V and 7 bases at J; junction bases unmatched: 8. The length of the CDR3 is 16 residues. Germline V gene lookup returns CDR1 MNHNY and CDR2 SVGAGI (reference sequence). Assay: immunoSEQ multiplex PCR; the TCRdb copy retains only in-frame clones and omits some. This table holds fewer than 25,000 clones, roughly 90% found once. This sample is drawn from a study of OX40 agonist ivuxolimab in advanced cancers. Study details: Patients undergoing dose escalation presented with hepatocellular carcinoma, melanoma, renal cell or head and neck cancer. The study reported partial responses in three patients: one hepatocellular carcinoma, two cutaneous melanoma.

Study-wide findings and caveats: On average, CD8+ T cells had more expanded clones than CD4+.

The specimen was CD4+ or CD8+ T cells sorted from blood, collected in a trial of the OX40 agonist ivuxolimab. This clonotype was obtained from an adult with an advanced solid tumor such as melanoma, head and neck, liver or kidney cancer. The rearrangement joins TRBV6-6 to TRBJ2-2, with 12 bases identical to TRBD1. The CDR3 reads CASSLGTGGAVGELFF. DNA of the CDR3: TGTGCCAGCAGTCTAGGGACAGGGGGCGCGGTCGGGGAGCTGTTTTTT.